This TCR beta chain was recovered during a study of blood T cells in healthy people across ages. PCR was performed a second time for about 7 to 11 cycles using a sample-barcoded 5' primer and a J-beta primer mix. Each cDNA molecule carried a tag from a template-switch adaptor that contained 12 random nucleotides. MiXCR was run by TCRdb on the 5' RACE reads, yielding one entry per CDR3 protein. The repertoire holds about 650,000 distinct CDR3 sequences, with approximately 29% as singletons. This clonotype came up many times. Its antigen is still unknown. The CDR3 contains 13 residues. Trimming took 4 bases from V and 2 from J, leaving 6 bases between them. At least 5 micrograms of total RNA were extracted per sample. Study-level findings and limits: With age, beta diversity per million T cells declined roughly linearly, significantly by 40.

What was sequenced was blood. This receptor was obtained from a woman aged 80 or older in good health. This rearrangement joins TRBV12-3 or TRBV12-4 to TRBJ2-4; D is perhaps TRBD1 or TRBD2 (5 bases each). Here the CDR3 DNA reads TGTGCCAGCAGTTGGGGGTCCAAAAACATTCAGTACTTC. This encodes CASSWGSKNIQYF.